The 24 T cell receptor beta chains in this list originate from one sample, sequenced in a study of T cell repertoires in cytomegalovirus infection. MiXCR was run by TCRdb on the reads, yielding one entry per CDR3 protein. Of almost 500,000 distinct CDR3 sequences in the sample, about 11% were seen once. Sequenced input: PBMCs. The receptors here all came from a human donor in good health (CMV status not recorded). Some clones in this sample may be carry-over from other donors' samples.

This clonotype was seen ten or more times. The CDR3 protein is CASSEGVLGGGGIQETQYF. The CDR3 DNA reads as TGTGCCAGCAGTGAAGGAGTGTTGGGTGGCGGGGGGATCCAAGAGACCCAGTACTTC. The gene calls are TRBV6-1 and TRBJ2-5; TRBD2 matches at 8 bases. The CDR3 has 19 amino acids. V lost 1 base to trimming and J lost 1 base; unmatched junction nucleotides: 14. CDR1 is MNHNS and CDR2 is SASEGT in the germline V gene.

This clonotype came up many times. The chain uses TRBV10-3 and TRBJ1-5, with a possible D match to TRBD1 (5 bases). V lost 2 bases, J lost 1 base, and 6 bases lay in between. The CDR3 loop spans 14 amino acids. Germline V lookup: CDR1 ENHRY, CDR2 SYGVKD. The CDR3 DNA is TGTGCCATCAGTGAGGGGGGGAGCAATCAGCCCCAGCATTTT. Translating it yields CAISEGGSNQPQHF.

This clonotype appeared many times. The rearrangement joins TRBV5-5 to TRBJ1-5; possible D gene TRBD1, 5 bases. The V and J ends lost 4 bases and 0 bases respectively, with 11 bases between them. Germline V gene lookup returns CDR1 SGHKS and CDR2 YYEKEE (reference sequence). This CDR3 contains 15 residues. The DNA for the CDR3 is TGTGCCAGCAGCCCGGGGGACTATAGCAATCAGCCCCAGCATTTT. Protein: CASSPGDYSNQPQHF.

The V gene is TRBV2, the J gene TRBJ1-2, with TRBD1 matching 10 bases. CDR1 SNHLY and CDR2 FYNNEI come from the germline V gene. There are 17 residues in the CDR3. The ends lost 0 bases at V and 8 bases at J; junction bases unmatched: 12. The CDR3 is CASSEALGTGVGEGYTF. The CDR3 DNA sequence: TGTGCCAGCAGTGAAGCGCTTGGGACAGGGGTCGGTGAAGGCTACACCTTC.

At least ten counts were recorded for this clonotype. Here the CDR3 reads CASSHGWEQYF. In DNA form, the CDR3 reads TGTGCCAGCAGTCACGGCTGGGAGCAGTACTTC. The V and J genes are TRBV7-2 and TRBJ2-7; no definite D call. The CDR3 has 11 amino acids. CDR1 and CDR2 from the germline V gene are SGHTA and FQGNSA. Between the trimmed V and J ends, which lost 6 bases and 7 bases, there was a span of 10 bases.

In this sample, this clonotype turned up a few times. The chain links TRBV7-9 to TRBJ1-1; 8 bases match TRBD1. Looked up from germline, CDR1 is SEHNR and CDR2 is FQNEAQ (reference sequence). The V segment lost 3 bases and the J segment 11 bases; nucleotides outside the gene matches: 11. The CDR3 runs to 14 residues. CDR3 in amino acids: CASSLRQGRDRAFF. CDR3 sequence (DNA): TGTGCCAGCAGCTTGAGACAGGGGCGGGATCGGGCTTTCTTT.

This clonotype has only a few counts. V gene TRBV18 combines with J gene TRBJ1-4; D is uncertain. V was clipped by 1 base and J by 3 bases, with 12 bases between them. CDR3 length: 16 residues. Germline lookup yields CDR1 KGHSH and CDR2 LQKENI. CDR3 sequence: CASSPLQGQANEKLFF. CDR3 DNA: TGTGCCAGCTCACCACTCCAAGGGCAAGCTAATGAAAAACTGTTTTTT.

This clonotype was seen repeatedly, ten times or more. The chain carries TRBV28 and TRBJ2-6; D could derive from TRBD1 or TRBD2 (5 bases each). V dropped 6 bases and J dropped 0 bases, with 27 bases sitting between them. Germline CDR1 reads MDHEN; CDR2 reads SYDVKM. The CDR3 consists of 21 residues. The CDR3 sequence: CASSITPEGPFISSGANVLTF. CDR3 DNA: TGTGCCAGCAGCATAACTCCTGAGGGGCCCTTTATATCCTCTGGGGCCAACGTCCTGACTTTC.

This clonotype has ten or more counts. This chain connects TRBV10-2 to TRBJ1-6; D ambiguous. The CDR3 spans 15 residues. Deletions cut 3 bases from V and 9 bases from J, with 15 bases between. Germline lookup yields CDR1 WSHSY and CDR2 SAAADI. Here the CDR3 reads CASSERFDAGSPLHF. In DNA form, the CDR3 reads TGCGCCAGCAGTGAACGCTTCGACGCCGGTTCACCCCTCCACTTT.

This clonotype has just a few counts. The V call is TRBV23-1, the J call TRBJ2-1, with D perhaps matching TRBD1 (5 bases). TRBV23-1 is classed as an ORF, of uncertain function. V was shortened by 4 bases and J by 6 bases, with 10 bases between the two germline ends. The CDR3 consists of 13 residues. DNA for the CDR3: TGCGCCAGCAGTCCAAGAAGGGGCAATGAGCAGTTCTTC. It codes for CASSPRRGNEQFF.

The chain uses TRBV20-1 and TRBJ1-6; D not resolved. V lost 5 bases and J lost 1, with 12 bases in between. Germline CDR1 and CDR2: DFQATT and SNEGSKA (reference sequence). The CDR3 sequence is 15 residues long. CDR3 loop: CSAVFSGSYNSPLHF. The DNA of the CDR3 is TGCAGTGCTGTCTTTTCCGGTTCCTATAATTCACCCCTCCACTTT.

The table lists this clonotype with many counts. The rearrangement uses TRBV11-2 and TRBJ2-7; D may correspond to TRBD1 or TRBD2 (6 bases each). CDR1 and CDR2 (germline): SGHAT, FQNNGV. Deletions cut 10 bases from V and 0 bases from J, with 13 bases between. CDR3 length: 13 residues. CDR3 nucleotides: TGTGCCACCCGGAGGGGGAGCTCCTACGAGCAGTACTTC. It codes for CATRRGSSYEQYF.

This rearrangement joins TRBV20-1 to TRBJ2-1; 7 nucleotides line up with TRBD1. This CDR3 contains 15 residues. The J segment lost 2 bases and the V segment lost 6 bases, leaving 10 bases of the junction unmatched. The germline CDR1 and CDR2 sequences are DFQATT and SNEGSKA (reference sequence). CDR3 region: CSAYYQGGPYNEQFF. The CDR3 nucleotides are TGCAGTGCCTACTACCAAGGGGGCCCCTACAATGAGCAGTTCTTC.

The chain couples TRBV4-2 to TRBJ1-1; 7 bases are shared with TRBD1. Germline V gene data show CDR1 as LGHNA and CDR2 as YNFKEQ. V shed 1 base and J 1 base; nucleotides not matched to a gene: 6. The CDR3 has 16 residues. CDR3 protein: CASSQVGGTANTEAFF. CDR3 sequence (DNA): TGTGCCAGCAGCCAAGTGGGAGGGACAGCGAACACTGAAGCTTTCTTT.

In its sample, this clonotype was seen many times. CDR3 nucleotides: TGTGCCAGCAGCTCGCGGGGACCGGACAGGAGACCCTACGAGCAGTACTTC. It specifies CASSSRGPDRRPYEQYF. V and J are TRBV7-2 and TRBJ2-7; perhaps TRBD1 as D (7 bases). This CDR3 is 17 amino acids long. The germline CDR1 and CDR2 sequences are SGHTA and FQGNSA. Trimming removed 4 bases at V and 2 bases at J, with 21 bases between.

In its sample, this clonotype was seen many times. The chain employs TRBV14 and TRBJ2-3; 10 positions match TRBD2. The germline CDR1 and CDR2 sequences are SGHDN and FVKESK. This CDR3 has 17 residues. V trimming: 6 bases; J trimming: 0 bases; junction bases outside the gene matches: 9. CDR3 sequence: CASRPLVLAGSTDTQYF. Here the CDR3 DNA reads TGTGCCAGCAGACCACTAGTACTAGCGGGGAGCACAGATACGCAGTATTTT.

This clonotype was observed a handful of times. The chain is built from TRBV5-4 and TRBJ1-1; TRBD1 is a possible D gene (6 bases). The ends were cut back, 3 bases at V and 5 bases at J, with 11 bases in the middle. This CDR3 spans 13 amino acids. From germline, CDR1 is SGHNT and CDR2 YYREEE (reference sequence). CDR3 amino acids: CASSSGTLTEAFF. CDR3 nucleotide sequence: TGTGCCAGCAGCTCAGGGACACTGACTGAAGCTTTCTTT.

The V call is TRBV29-1, the J call TRBJ2-5; 8 bases are a match to TRBD1. V was clipped by 7 bases and J by 5 bases; unmatched bases: 9. This CDR3 comprises 13 residues. Germline loops: CDR1 SQVTM, CDR2 ANQGSEA. CDR3 sequence: CSARGRGYETQYF. The CDR3 region has the DNA TGCAGCGCCAGGGGGCGAGGATACGAGACCCAGTACTTC.

This clonotype was seen ten or more times. V usage is TRBV2 and J usage is TRBJ2-1; 8 bases agree with TRBD1. Germline CDR1 SNHLY, CDR2 FYNNEI. Trimming removed 3 bases from V and 4 bases from J; junction bases left unmatched: 11. This CDR3 comprises 17 residues. The CDR3: CASSEDPRGTGYNEQFF. The CDR3 DNA reads TGTGCCAGCAGTGAGGACCCGAGGGGGACAGGATACAATGAGCAGTTCTTC.

The V gene is TRBV15, the J gene TRBJ1-1; D might be TRBD1 (6 bases). The CDR3 extends over 15 amino acids. V was shortened by 6 bases and J by 3 bases, with 17 bases between the two germline ends. CDR1 and CDR2 (germline): LNHNV, YYDKDF (reference sequence). The CDR3 DNA reads as TGTGCCACCAGTCCGGGGGGGGGGGGCTACACTGAAGCTTTCTTT. Translated, it gives CATSPGGGGYTEAFF.

This clonotype was seen ten or more times. The chain has TRBV7-2 and TRBJ1-6; D unresolved. Trimming pared 8 bases from V and 4 bases from J, leaving 6 bases between. This CDR3 is built from 12 residues. The germline CDR1 and CDR2 sequences are SGHTA and FQGNSA. Here the CDR3 DNA reads TGTGCCAGCGGACCATATAATTCACCCCTCCACTTT. Translated, it gives CASGPYNSPLHF.

This clonotype was seen a few times. J is TRBJ1-4 and V is TRBV6-1, with a tentative D call TRBD1 (5 bases). Trimming removed 6 bases from V and 7 bases from J, with 15 bases in between. CDR3 length equals 14 residues. CDR1 is MNHNS and CDR2 is SASEGT in the germline V gene. The CDR3 loop reads CASRKPGRSEKLFF. The CDR3, as DNA: TGTGCCAGCAGGAAACCGGGACGGAGTGAAAAACTGTTTTTT.

This clonotype was recorded at least ten times. The V and J genes are TRBV28 and TRBJ1-1, with D unresolved. The V gene's germline CDR1 is MDHEN and CDR2 SYDVKM. This CDR3 is 13 amino acids long. V was shortened by 5 bases and J by 1 base, with 8 bases between the two germline ends. This CDR3 reads CASSKLRNTEAFF. Written as DNA, the CDR3 is TGTGCCAGCAGTAAGTTACGGAACACTGAAGCTTTCTTT.

This clonotype was found many times. The chain links TRBV6-5 to TRBJ2-1, with 11 nucleotides matching TRBD2. Germline V gene sequence: CDR1 MNHEY, CDR2 SVGAGI. Trimming took 0 bases from V and 5 from J; bases not matched to a gene: 0. CDR3 length: 15 amino acids. CDR3 DNA sequence: TGTGCCAGCAGTTACTCGACTAGCGGGGACAATGAGCAGTTCTTC. It yields the protein CASSYSTSGDNEQFF.